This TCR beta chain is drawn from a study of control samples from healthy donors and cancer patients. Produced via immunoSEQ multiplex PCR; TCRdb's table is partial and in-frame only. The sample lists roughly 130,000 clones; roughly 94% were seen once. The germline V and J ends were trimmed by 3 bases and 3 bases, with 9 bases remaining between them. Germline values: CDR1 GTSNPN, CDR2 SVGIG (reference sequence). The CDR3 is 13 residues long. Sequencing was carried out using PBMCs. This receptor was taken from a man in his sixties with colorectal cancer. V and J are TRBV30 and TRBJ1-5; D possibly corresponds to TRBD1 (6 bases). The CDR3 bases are TGTGCCTGGAGACAGGGAATCAATCAGCCCCAGCATTTT. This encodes CAWRQGINQPQHF.